What follows are 15 T cell receptor beta chains derived from one specimen sequenced in a study of blood T cells in healthy people across ages. PCR was performed a second time for 7 to 11 cycles using a sample-barcoded 5' primer and a J-beta primer mix. One entry per CDR3 protein, called by TCRdb with MiXCR from the 5' RACE reads. The sample yields about 580,000 distinct CDR3 sequences, 40% to 50% seen once. Material: blood. These receptors originate from a man older than 75 in good health.

The chain couples TRBV28 to TRBJ2-7; D is unresolved. The CDR3 is made up of 15 amino acids. V gave up 6 bases and J gave up 3 bases, with 18 bases separating them. Germline loops: CDR1 MDHEN, CDR2 SYDVKM. In DNA, the CDR3 is TGTGCCAGCAGATCATGGGCAGGATCCCACTACGAGCAGTACTTC. Amino acids: CASRSWAGSHYEQYF.

V and J are TRBV14 and TRBJ1-5; D remains ambiguous. Looked up from germline, CDR1 is SGHDN and CDR2 is FVKESK. V was shortened by 3 bases and J by 2 bases, with 8 bases between the two germline ends. CDR3 length: 14 amino acids. CDR3 loop: CASSHGGGNQPQHF. The CDR3 DNA reads TGTGCCAGCAGCCACGGCGGGGGCAATCAGCCCCAGCATTTT.

This chain's CDR3 is CASSLALEGGLVGRTDTQYF. DNA for the CDR3: TGTGCCAGCAGTTTAGCCCTAGAGGGGGGATTGGTTGGTCGCACAGATACGCAGTATTTT. The chain has TRBV12-3 or TRBV12-4 and TRBJ2-3, with D tentatively TRBD1 or TRBD2 (6 bases each). Trimming left V 0 bases short and J 1 base short, with 23 bases between. The CDR3 extends over 20 amino acids.

This clonotype was seen more than once but under ten times. The chain couples TRBV10-3 to TRBJ1-4; TRBD1 might be the D (6 bases). The CDR3 runs to 14 residues. Germline values: CDR1 ENHRY, CDR2 SYGVKD. V lost 2 bases, J lost 6 bases, and 10 bases lay in between. The CDR3 nucleotides read TGTGCCATCAGTGAGGACAGGAGCGATGAAAAACTGTTTTTT. Its translation: CAISEDRSDEKLFF.

The chain combines TRBV3-1 with TRBJ1-6; D ambiguous. Germline CDR1 is LGHDT and CDR2 is YNNKEL (reference sequence). The CDR3 loop spans 15 amino acids. Trimming removed 0 bases from V and 6 bases from J, with 9 bases in between. The CDR3 here is CASSQEGTRNSPLHF. The CDR3 bases are TGTGCCAGCAGCCAAGAAGGTACACGTAATTCACCCCTCCACTTT.

V usage is TRBV20-1 and J usage is TRBJ2-4, with 8 bases matching TRBD2. The J call is uncertain, as TRBJ2-7 better fits the DNA end. The germline V gene has CDR1 DFQATT and CDR2 SNEGSKA (reference sequence). The CDR3 is made up of 14 amino acids. CDR3 region: CSARGPGTSREQYF. The CDR3 region has the DNA TGCAGTGCTCGAGGTCCCGGGACTAGTCGCGAGCAGTACTTC.

The V and J genes are TRBV19 and TRBJ2-5, with TRBD2 as a possible D gene (6 bases). CDR1 and CDR2 from the germline V gene are LNHDA and SQIVND (reference sequence). Trimming cost V 6 bases and J 2 bases, with 13 bases left between them. The CDR3 is made up of 14 amino acids. The CDR3: CASSGRREQETQYF. CDR3 coding DNA: TGTGCCAGTAGCGGACGGCGGGAACAAGAGACCCAGTACTTC.

This clonotype was observed a handful of times. A much bigger clone sits one base away, suggesting this may be a read error. The J gene is TRBJ2-6, the V gene TRBV12-3 or TRBV12-4; D is uncertain. Trimming shortened V by 6 bases and J by 0 bases, and 6 bases separated the two germline ends. CDR3 length equals 14 residues. The CDR3 protein is CASSFSSGANVLTF. CDR3 DNA: TGTGCCAGCAGCTTTAGCTCTGGGGCCAACGTCCTGACTTTC.

This clonotype was picked up one time. The chain combines TRBV20-1 with TRBJ2-1; no definite D call. This CDR3 has 15 amino acids. Trimming cost V 0 bases and J 6 bases, with 15 bases left between them. Germline V gives CDR1 DFQATT, CDR2 SNEGSKA (reference sequence). CDR3 loop: CSARDDARLVNEQFF. The DNA for the CDR3 is TGCAGTGCTAGAGACGACGCCCGGCTGGTCAATGAGCAGTTCTTC.

This clonotype has a handful of counts. The chain is built from TRBV5-5 and TRBJ2-3; D gene ambiguous. V was shortened by 4 bases and J by 0 bases, with 9 bases between the two germline ends. This CDR3 is built from 14 residues. From germline, CDR1 is SGHKS and CDR2 YYEKEE (reference sequence). CDR3 DNA sequence: TGTGCCAGCAGCGCCCGCCTTAGCACAGATACGCAGTATTTT. Protein sequence: CASSARLSTDTQYF.

The rearrangement links TRBV5-1 to TRBJ2-1; 12 positions agree with TRBD2. J gave up 4 bases and V 0 bases, and 5 bases lay outside the gene matches. This CDR3 comprises 17 residues. Germline-derived CDR1 and CDR2 are SGHRS and YFSETQ. CDR3 DNA: TGCGCCAGCAGCTTGGGGCCTAGCGGGAGGGTTTACAATGAGCAGTTCTTC. Its translation is CASSLGPSGRVYNEQFF. Looking up the rest from reference TRBV5-1 and TRBJ2-1 gives the full variable domain: KAGVTQTPRYLIKTRGQQVTLSCSPISGHRSVSWYQQTPGQGLQFLFEYFSETQRNKGNFPGRFSGRQFSNSRSEMNVSTLELGDSALYLCASSLGPSGRVYNEQFFGPGTRLTVL.

This chain joins TRBV20-1 and TRBJ2-6; D may be TRBD2 (5 bases). CDR3 size: 13 residues. Germline V CDR1 and CDR2: DFQATT, SNEGSKA (reference sequence). The CDR3 DNA is TGCAGCGCCGACGGGGTTGGGGCCAACGTCCTGACTTTC. It translates to CSADGVGANVLTF.

The J gene is TRBJ1-1, the V gene TRBV7-2, with 7 bases fitting TRBD2. The J call may be faulty, since TRBJ2-2 better matches the DNA end. This CDR3 has 14 residues. Germline V gene sequence: CDR1 SGHTA, CDR2 FQGNSA. The CDR3 nucleotides are TGTGCCAGCAGCTTGGGGGAGGGCCGCAGGGAGCTGTTTTTT. It yields the protein CASSLGEGRRELFF.

This chain connects TRBV10-3 to TRBJ2-7; D unclear. V was pared by 6 bases and J by 3 bases, with 6 bases between. Per germline, CDR1 ENHRY and CDR2 SYGVKD. The CDR3 is 11 amino acids. The CDR3 DNA sequence: TGTGCCATCAGGGACGGCTACGAGCAGTACTTC. Protein: CAIRDGYEQYF.

This clonotype came up a few times. The chain has TRBV9 and TRBJ2-5; either TRBD1 or TRBD2 may supply D (5 bases each). CDR3 size: 15 residues. The V gene's germline CDR1 is SGDLS and CDR2 YYNGEE. V was cut by 0 bases and J by 4 bases, with 13 bases left in between. CDR3 DNA: TGTGCCAGCAGCGTAGAATGGGGGATAGGAGAGACCCAGTACTTC. Encoded protein: CASSVEWGIGETQYF.